This passage covers 18 T cell receptor beta chains from one sample sequenced in a study of CXCR3-negative and CXCR3-positive naive CD8 T cells. Study-level findings and limits: CXCR3-expressing naive cells carried TRB CDR3s more hydrophobic than those of CXCR3-negative naive cells.

Their target antigens are unknown. The libraries of TRB cDNA were prepared using 5' RACE with UMI labels. Reanalyzing the 5' RACE reads, TCRdb keeps one entry per CDR3 protein, without DNA. Its table lists about 89,000 distinct CDR3 sequences. Material for sequencing was naive CXCR3+ CD8+ T cells from blood. Subset meaning: CD45RO-CCR7+CD27+CD95- naive CD8+ T cells expressing CXCR3 (TNR3+). Source of these receptors: a human donor in good health. Some clones in this sample may be carry-over from other donors' samples.

The V gene is TRBV7-3, the J gene TRBJ2-7. CDR1 and CDR2 (germline): SGHTA, FQGTGA. The CDR3 sequence is 15 residues long. CDR3 sequence: CASSLPVAASYEQYF.

CDR3 residues: CASSPVLASESTDTQYF. The genes are TRBV28 and TRBJ2-3; TCRdb names TRBD1, which stays unverified in the absence of DNA. Germline V CDR1 and CDR2: MDHEN, SYDVKM. This CDR3 comprises 17 residues. Combining the CDR3 with reference TRBV28 and TRBJ2-3 gives the whole variable domain DVKVTQSSRYLVKRTGEKVFLECVQDMDHENMFWYRQDPGLGLRLIYFSYDVKMKEKGDIPEGYSVSREKKERFSLILESASTNQTSMYLCASSPVLASESTDTQYFGPGTRLTVL.

The genes are TRBV12-3 or TRBV12-4 and TRBJ2-7; no DNA is available, so the TRBD2 call from TCRdb remains unchecked. This CDR3 comprises 13 residues. CDR3 region: CASSFVTSGEQYF.

CDR3 region: CASSLGAGVNNEQFF. The rearrangement links TRBV7-8 to TRBJ2-1; without DNA, the TCRdb call of TRBD1 cannot be checked. CDR1 and CDR2 (germline): SGHVS, FQNEAQ. The CDR3 has 15 amino acids. The complete variable domain, with remaining parts taken from reference TRBV7-8 and TRBJ2-1, reads GAGVSQSPRYKVAKRGQDVALRCDPISGHVSLFWYQQALGQGPEFLTYFQNEAQLDKSGLPSDRFFAERPEGSVSTLKIQRTQQEDSAVYLCASSLGAGVNNEQFFGPGTRLTVL.

This chain links TRBV27 with TRBJ1-4. This CDR3 spans 15 amino acids. Germline V gene data show CDR1 as MNHEY and CDR2 as SMNVEV (reference sequence). The CDR3 sequence: CASSPEASWNEKLFF.

CDR3 residues: CSVEPAGDTQYF. The V gene is TRBV29-1, the J gene TRBJ2-3. The CDR3 spans 12 residues. CDR1 and CDR2 from the germline V gene are SQVTM and ANQGSEA.

The rearrangement uses TRBV27 and TRBJ2-1; the D call from TCRdb, TRBD1, cannot be confirmed without DNA. The CDR3 sequence is 14 residues long. In germline, CDR1 is MNHEY, CDR2 SMNVEV (reference sequence). CDR3 sequence: CASSRDGTYNEQFF.

The chain couples TRBV28 to TRBJ2-7; TCRdb names TRBD2, which stays unverified in the absence of DNA. This CDR3 has 17 amino acids. Looked up from germline, CDR1 is MDHEN and CDR2 is SYDVKM. CDR3 in amino acids: CASSYAPGTSASYEQYF.

CDR3: CSVITGTGVDGYTF. V gene TRBV29-1 combines with J gene TRBJ1-2; the TRBD1 assignment by TCRdb is unverifiable without DNA. Germline V gene data show CDR1 as SQVTM and CDR2 as ANQGSEA. This CDR3 is built from 14 residues.

The V and J genes are TRBV28 and TRBJ2-3. The CDR3 consists of 16 residues. Germline V gene data show CDR1 as MDHEN and CDR2 as SYDVKM. The CDR3 reads CASSLTIETSVDTQYF.

The V gene is TRBV3-1, the J gene TRBJ2-4. Germline V gene data show CDR1 as LGHDT and CDR2 as YNNKEL (reference sequence). The CDR3 runs 12 residues. CDR3 region: CASSQDPNIQYF.

The chain recombines TRBV4-1 with TRBJ2-3; TCRdb reports TRBD1, a call that lacks DNA to check it against. Germline CDR1 is MGHRA and CDR2 is YSYEKL. The CDR3 loop spans 15 amino acids. The CDR3 reads CASSQEGGGPDTQYF.

The V and J genes are TRBV4-1 and TRBJ2-7; the D gene TCRdb calls, TRBD1, cannot be checked with no DNA. This CDR3 comprises 13 residues. The germline gives CDR1 MGHRA, CDR2 YSYEKL. Here the CDR3 reads CASSHRDSYEQYF.

The V and J genes are TRBV20-1 and TRBJ2-7; the D gene TCRdb calls, TRBD2, cannot be checked with no DNA. The CDR3 has 13 residues. Germline CDR1 reads DFQATT; CDR2 reads SNEGSKA (reference sequence). CDR3: CSAREADTYEQYF.

The gene calls are TRBV7-2 and TRBJ2-5. Germline V gene lookup returns CDR1 SGHTA and CDR2 FQGNSA. This CDR3 is built from 14 residues. CDR3 region: CASSSRLAGETQYF.

The chain joins TRBV21-1 to TRBJ2-7; the TCRdb call, TRBD2, lacks DNA for checking. TRBV21-1 is a listed pseudogene. This CDR3 spans 15 amino acids. CDR3 protein: CASSKAHSTGYEQYF.

V and J are TRBV9 and TRBJ2-2; TCRdb outputs TRBD1, but without DNA this stays unchecked. From germline, CDR1 is SGDLS and CDR2 YYNGEE. The CDR3 contains 15 residues. The CDR3 sequence is CASSVAMGATGELFF.

The V and J genes are TRBV5-1 and TRBJ1-2. Germline lookup yields CDR1 SGHRS and CDR2 YFSETQ. CDR3 length: 11 residues. The chain's CDR3 is CASSGRTGYTF.